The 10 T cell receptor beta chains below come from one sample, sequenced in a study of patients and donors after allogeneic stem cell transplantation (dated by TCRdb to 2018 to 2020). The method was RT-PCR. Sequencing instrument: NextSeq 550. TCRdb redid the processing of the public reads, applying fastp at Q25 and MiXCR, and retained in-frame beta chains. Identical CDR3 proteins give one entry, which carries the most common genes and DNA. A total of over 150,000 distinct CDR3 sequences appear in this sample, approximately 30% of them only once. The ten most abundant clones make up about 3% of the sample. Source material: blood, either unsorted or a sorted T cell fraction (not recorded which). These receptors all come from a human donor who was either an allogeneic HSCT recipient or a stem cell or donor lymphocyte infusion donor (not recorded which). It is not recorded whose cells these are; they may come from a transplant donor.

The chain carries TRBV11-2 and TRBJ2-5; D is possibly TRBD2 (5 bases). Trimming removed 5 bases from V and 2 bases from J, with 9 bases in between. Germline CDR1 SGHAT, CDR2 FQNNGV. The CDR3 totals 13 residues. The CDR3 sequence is CASSLRLQETQYF. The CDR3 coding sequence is TGTGCCAGCAGCCTACGACTACAAGAGACCCAGTACTTC.

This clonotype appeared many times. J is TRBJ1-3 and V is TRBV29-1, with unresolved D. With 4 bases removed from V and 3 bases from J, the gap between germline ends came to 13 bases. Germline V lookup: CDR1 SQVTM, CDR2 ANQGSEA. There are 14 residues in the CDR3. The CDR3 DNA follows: TGCAGCGTTGTCGGAGACATCTATGGAAACACCATATATTTT. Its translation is CSVVGDIYGNTIYF.

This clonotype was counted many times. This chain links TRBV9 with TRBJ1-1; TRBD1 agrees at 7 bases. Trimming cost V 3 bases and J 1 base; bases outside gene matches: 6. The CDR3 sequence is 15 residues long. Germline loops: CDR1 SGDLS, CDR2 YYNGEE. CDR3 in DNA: TGTGCCAGCAGCGGGATGACAGGGAGGAACACTGAAGCTTTCTTT. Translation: CASSGMTGRNTEAFF. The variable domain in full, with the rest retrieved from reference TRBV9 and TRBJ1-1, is DSGVTQTPKHLITATGQRVTLRCSPRSGDLSVYWYQQSLDQGLQFLIQYYNGEERAKGNILERFSAQQFPDLHSELNLSSLELGDSALYFCASSGMTGRNTEAFFGQGTRLTVV.

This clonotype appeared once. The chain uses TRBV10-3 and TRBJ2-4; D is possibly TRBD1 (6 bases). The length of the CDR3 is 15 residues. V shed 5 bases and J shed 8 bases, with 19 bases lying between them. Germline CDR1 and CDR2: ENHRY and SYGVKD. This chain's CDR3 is CAISPTVGQGYIQYF. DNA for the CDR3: TGTGCCATCAGTCCAACCGTGGGCCAGGGGTACATTCAGTACTTC.

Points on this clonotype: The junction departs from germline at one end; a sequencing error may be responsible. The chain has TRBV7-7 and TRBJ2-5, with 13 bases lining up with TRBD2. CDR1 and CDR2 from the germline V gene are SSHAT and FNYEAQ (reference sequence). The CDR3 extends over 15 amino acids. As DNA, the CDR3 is TGTGCTAGCAGCCCTGGGACTAGCGGGAAAGAGACCCAGTACTTC. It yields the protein CASSPGTSGKETQYF.

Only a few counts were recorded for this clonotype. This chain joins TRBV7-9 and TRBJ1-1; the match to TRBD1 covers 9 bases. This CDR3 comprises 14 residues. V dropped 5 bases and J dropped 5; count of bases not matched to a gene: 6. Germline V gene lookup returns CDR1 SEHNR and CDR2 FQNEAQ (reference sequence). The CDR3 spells CASSTQGARTEAFF. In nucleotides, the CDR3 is TGTGCCAGCAGCACACAGGGGGCACGGACTGAAGCTTTCTTT.

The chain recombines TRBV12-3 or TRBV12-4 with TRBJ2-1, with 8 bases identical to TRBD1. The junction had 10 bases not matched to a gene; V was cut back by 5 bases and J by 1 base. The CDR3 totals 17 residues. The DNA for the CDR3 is TGTGCCAGCAGTCCTTTGGACAGGGTGACTTCCTACAATGAGCAGTTCTTC. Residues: CASSPLDRVTSYNEQFF.

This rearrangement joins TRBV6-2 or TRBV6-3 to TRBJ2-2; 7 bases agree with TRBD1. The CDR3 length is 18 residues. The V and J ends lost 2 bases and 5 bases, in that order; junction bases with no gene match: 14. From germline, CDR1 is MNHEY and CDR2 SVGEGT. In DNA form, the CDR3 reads TGTGCCAGCAGTTACCCTACTCGGACAGGATATGAGACCGGGGAGCTGTTTTTT. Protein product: CASSYPTRTGYETGELFF.

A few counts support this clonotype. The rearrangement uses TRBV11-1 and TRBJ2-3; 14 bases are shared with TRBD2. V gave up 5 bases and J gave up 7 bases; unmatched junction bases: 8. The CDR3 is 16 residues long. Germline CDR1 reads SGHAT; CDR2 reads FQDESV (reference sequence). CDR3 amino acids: CASSLRTSGRTNTQYF. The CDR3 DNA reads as TGTGCCAGCAGCCTAAGGACTAGCGGGAGGACAAATACGCAGTATTTT.

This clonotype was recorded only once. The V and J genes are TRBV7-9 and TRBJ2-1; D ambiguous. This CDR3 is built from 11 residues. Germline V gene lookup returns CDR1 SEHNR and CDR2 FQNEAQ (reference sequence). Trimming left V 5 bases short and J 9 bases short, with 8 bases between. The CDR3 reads CASSPRIEQFF. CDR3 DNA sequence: TGTGCCAGCAGCCCCCGAATTGAGCAGTTCTTC.